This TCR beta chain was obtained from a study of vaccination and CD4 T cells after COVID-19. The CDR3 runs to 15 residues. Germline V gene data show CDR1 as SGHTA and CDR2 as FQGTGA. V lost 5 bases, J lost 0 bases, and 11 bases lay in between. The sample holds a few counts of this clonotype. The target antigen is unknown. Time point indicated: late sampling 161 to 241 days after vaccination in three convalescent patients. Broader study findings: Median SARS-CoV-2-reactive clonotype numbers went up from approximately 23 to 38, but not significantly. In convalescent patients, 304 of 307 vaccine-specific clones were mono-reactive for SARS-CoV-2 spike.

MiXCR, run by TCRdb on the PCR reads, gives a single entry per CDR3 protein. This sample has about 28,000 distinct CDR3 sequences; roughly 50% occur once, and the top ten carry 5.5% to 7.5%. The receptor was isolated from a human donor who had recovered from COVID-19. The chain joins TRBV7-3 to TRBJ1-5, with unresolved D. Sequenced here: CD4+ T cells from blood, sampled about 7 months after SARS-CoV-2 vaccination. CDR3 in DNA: TGTGCCAGCAGCGCTTCACGGGGTAGCAATCAGCCCCAGCATTTT. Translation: CASSASRGSNQPQHF.